These T cell receptor beta chains were read from a single sample in a study of cytomegalovirus exposure and HLA in healthy donors. The method was immunoSEQ multiplex PCR; TCRdb's version includes in-frame clones alone and lacks a portion of them. Here the sample spans fewer than 85,000 clones, roughly 95% being singletons. Material for sequencing was PBMCs. These receptors all come from a woman younger than 35 in good health and CMV-seronegative. Each CDR3 is given with its conserved first and last residue. The D gene is left open where the match is weak. Some rows have no size entry. The others give once, few or many, or a class for an expanded clone.

d_call,j_call,clone_size,v_call,cdr3_aa,cdr3_nt
NA,TRBJ2-7,NA,TRBV2,CASSENSYEQYF,TGTGCCAGCAGTGAAAACAGCTACGAGCAGTACTTC
NA,TRBJ1-1,NA,TRBV5-1,CASRLVGGSTEAFF,TGCGCCAGCAGATTGGTAGGGGGAAGCACTGAAGCTTTCTTT
TRBD2,TRBJ2-5,NA,TRBV30,CATSGRETQYF,TGTGCCACGAGCGGGAGGGAGACCCAGTACTTC
TRBD1,TRBJ1-1,NA,TRBV19,CASSRSPPGQGGTEAFF,TGTGCCAGTAGTAGGTCCCCCCCGGGACAGGGGGGCACTGAAGCTTTCTTT
TRBD1,TRBJ1-5,NA,TRBV28,CASSPDRVGHQPQHF,TGTGCCAGCAGTCCGGACAGGGTAGGACATCAGCCCCAGCATTTT
TRBD1,TRBJ1-1,NA,TRBV19,CASSTPGGAVTEAFF,TGTGCCAGTAGTACACCAGGGGGAGCTGTGACTGAAGCTTTCTTT
NA,TRBJ2-5,NA,TRBV5-4,CASSSTGGHQETQYF,TGTGCCAGCAGCTCGACTGGGGGACATCAAGAGACCCAGTACTTC
NA,TRBJ2-3,NA,TRBV5-1,CASSYREGSTDTQYF,TGCGCCAGCAGCTATCGCGAGGGTAGCACAGATACGCAGTATTTT
NA,TRBJ2-3,NA,TRBV5-1,CASSLSMGLTDTQYF,TGCGCCAGCAGCTTGAGTATGGGCCTCACAGATACGCAGTATTTT
TRBD1,TRBJ1-5,NA,TRBV28,CASSLCLGQGAAQPQHF,TGTGCCAGCAGTTTATGCCTGGGACAGGGGGCAGCGCAGCCCCAGCATTTT
NA,TRBJ1-1,NA,TRBV6-1,CASRLTGNTEAFF,TGTGCCAGCAGACTGACAGGGAACACTGAAGCTTTCTTT
TRBD2,TRBJ2-1,NA,TRBV28,CASSFPRLAGGKEQFF,TGTGCCAGCAGTTTTCCGCGACTAGCGGGAGGAAAGGAGCAGTTCTTC
NA,TRBJ1-4,few,TRBV5-6,CASSRPQGKGEKLFF,TGTGCCAGCAGCCGGCCCCAGGGTAAAGGTGAAAAACTGTTTTTT
NA,TRBJ1-2,once,TRBV27,CASSAQGFGYTF,TGTGCCAGCAGTGCACAGGGATTTGGCTACACCTTC
NA,TRBJ1-1,NA,TRBV29-1,CSAKPPVGRLNTEAFF,TGCAGCGCCAAGCCACCCGTGGGCAGATTGAACACTGAAGCTTTCTTT
NA,TRBJ2-4,once,TRBV5-1,CASSLFIRVENYLNVLAKNIQYF,TGCGCCAGCAGCTTGTTTATTCGAGTAGAGAACTACCTCAACGTACTAGCCAAAAACATTCAGTACTTC
NA,TRBJ1-4,NA,TRBV15,CATSRDHATNEKLFF,TGTGCCACCAGCAGAGATCATGCAACTAATGAAAAACTGTTTTTT
NA,TRBJ2-2,NA,TRBV21-1,CASSSLNTGELFF,TGTGCCAGCAGCTCGTTGAACACCGGGGAGCTGTTTTTT
NA,TRBJ2-5,NA,TRBV7-9,CASSLGFSIETQYF,TGTGCCAGCAGCTTAGGATTTTCTATCGAGACCCAGTACTTC
TRBD2,TRBJ2-2,NA,TRBV6-1,CASSEWGTSGYTGELFF,TGTGCCAGCAGTGAATGGGGGACTAGCGGGTACACCGGGGAGCTGTTTTTT
NA,TRBJ2-3,NA,TRBV5-6,CASSRQVPLSTDTQYF,TGTGCCAGCAGCCGGCAGGTCCCCCTCAGCACAGATACGCAGTATTTT
NA,TRBJ2-3,NA,TRBV27,CASSLLGGADTQYF,TGTGCCAGCAGTTTATTAGGGGGAGCAGATACGCAGTATTTT
TRBD1,TRBJ1-1,NA,TRBV25-1,CASSEWDRGHTEAFF,TGTGCCAGCAGTGAATGGGACAGGGGTCACACTGAAGCTTTCTTT
NA,TRBJ2-1,NA,TRBV27,CASWGGGTYNEQFF,TGTGCCAGCTGGGGGGGCGGGACATACAATGAGCAGTTCTTC
NA,TRBJ1-1,NA,TRBV28,CASSLWGGDTEAFF,TGTGCCAGCAGTTTATGGGGGGGAGACACTGAAGCTTTCTTT
NA,TRBJ2-3,NA,TRBV6-6,CASSSGSKDTQYF,TGTGCCAGCAGTTCCGGGTCTAAGGATACGCAGTATTTT
TRBD1,TRBJ1-1,once,TRBV5-6,CASSLSTGTTEAFF,TGTGCCAGCAGCTTGTCGACAGGGACCACTGAAGCTTTCTTT